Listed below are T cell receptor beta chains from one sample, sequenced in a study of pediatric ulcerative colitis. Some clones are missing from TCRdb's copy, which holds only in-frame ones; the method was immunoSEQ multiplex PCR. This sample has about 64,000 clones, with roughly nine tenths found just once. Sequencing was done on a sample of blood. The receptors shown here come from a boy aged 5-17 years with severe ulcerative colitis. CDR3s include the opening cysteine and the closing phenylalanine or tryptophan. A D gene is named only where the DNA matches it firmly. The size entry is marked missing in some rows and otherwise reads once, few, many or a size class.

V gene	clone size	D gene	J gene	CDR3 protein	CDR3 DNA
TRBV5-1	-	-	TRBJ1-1	CASSLSGTEAFF	TGCGCCAGCAGCTTAAGCGGCACTGAAGCTTTCTTT
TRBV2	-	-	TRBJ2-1	CASSSVQPLYSYNEQFF	TGTGCCAGCAGTTCAGTGCAGCCATTATACTCCTACAATGAGCAGTTCTTC
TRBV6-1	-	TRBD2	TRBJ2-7	CASSDRLAAYEQYF	TGTGCCAGCAGTGATCGACTAGCGGCCTACGAGCAGTACTTC
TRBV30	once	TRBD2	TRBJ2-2	CAWSDLAGGPPGELFF	TGTGCCTGGAGCGACCTAGCGGGAGGGCCTCCTGGGGAGCTGTTTTTT
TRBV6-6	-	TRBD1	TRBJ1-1	CASSHYGQGSTEAFF	TGTGCCAGCAGTCACTACGGACAGGGAAGCACTGAAGCTTTCTTT
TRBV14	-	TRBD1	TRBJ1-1	CASSQDGDRVVTEAFF	TGTGCCAGCAGCCAAGATGGGGACAGGGTGGTCACTGAAGCTTTCTTT
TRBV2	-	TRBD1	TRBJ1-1	CASSATGGTEAFF	TGTGCCAGCAGTGCGACAGGGGGCACTGAAGCTTTCTTT
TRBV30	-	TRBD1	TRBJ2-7	CAWSSGGEQYF	TGTGCCTGGAGCTCAGGGGGCGAGCAGTACTTC
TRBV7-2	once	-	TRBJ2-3	CASSRGGLTDTQYF	TGTGCCAGCAGCAGGGGGGGCCTGACAGATACGCAGTATTTT
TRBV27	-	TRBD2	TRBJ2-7	CASTLSGSDEQYF	TGTGCCAGCACCCTTAGCGGGAGCGACGAGCAGTACTTC
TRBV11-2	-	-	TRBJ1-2	CASSLGGGGYTF	TGTGCCAGCAGCTTAGGTGGGGGTGGCTACACCTTC
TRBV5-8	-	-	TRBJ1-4	CASTQEWMNEKLFF	TGTGCCAGCACCCAGGAATGGATGAATGAAAAACTGTTTTTT
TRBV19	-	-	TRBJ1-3	CASSQQWGSGNTIYF	TGTGCCAGTAGCCAACAATGGGGATCTGGAAACACCATATATTTT
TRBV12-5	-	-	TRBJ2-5	CASGPNPGEETQYF	TGTGCTAGTGGGCCGAACCCGGGGGAAGAGACCCAGTACTTC
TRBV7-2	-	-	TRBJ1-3	CASSLGPAVSGNTIYF	TGTGCCAGCAGCTTAGGTCCGGCAGTTTCTGGAAACACCATATATTTT
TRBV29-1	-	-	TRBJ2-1	CSVSLATSYNEQFF	TGCAGCGTGAGCCTAGCGACCTCCTACAATGAGCAGTTCTTC
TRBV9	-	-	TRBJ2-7	CASSVGSPATYEQYF	TGTGCCAGCAGCGTAGGGTCCCCGGCCACCTACGAGCAGTACTTC
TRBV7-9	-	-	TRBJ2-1	CASSSLPRDYNEQFF	TGTGCCAGCAGTTCATTGCCCCGGGACTACAATGAGCAGTTCTTC
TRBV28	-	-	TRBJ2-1	CASRPGTSYNEQFF	TGTGCCAGCAGACCCGGGACGTCCTACAATGAGCAGTTCTTC
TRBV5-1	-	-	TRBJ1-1	CASSFSGAWNTEAFF	TGCGCCAGCAGCTTTTCCGGCGCCTGGAACACTGAAGCTTTCTTT
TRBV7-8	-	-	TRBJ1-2	CASSLSGEGDYGYTF	TGTGCCAGCAGCTTAAGTGGTGAGGGTGACTATGGCTACACCTTC
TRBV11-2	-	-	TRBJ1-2	CASSPGIYGYTF	TGTGCCAGCAGCCCAGGGATCTATGGCTACACCTTC
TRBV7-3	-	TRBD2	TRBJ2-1	CASSFSGSRDEQFF	TGTGCCAGCAGCTTCAGCGGGAGCAGGGATGAGCAGTTCTTC
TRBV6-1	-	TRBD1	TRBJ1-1	CASSFGTQGAEAFF	TGTGCCAGCAGTTTCGGAACCCAGGGGGCTGAAGCTTTCTTT
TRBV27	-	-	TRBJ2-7	CASSLYPVSSYEQYF	TGTGCCAGCAGTTTATACCCAGTTAGCTCCTACGAGCAGTACTTC
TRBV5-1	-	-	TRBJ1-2	CASSLDPDGYGYTF	TGCGCCAGCAGCTTGGACCCAGATGGTTATGGCTACACCTTC
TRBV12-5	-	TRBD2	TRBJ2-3	CASGAGTSGTDTQYF	TGTGCTAGTGGTGCCGGGACTAGCGGCACAGATACGCAGTATTTT
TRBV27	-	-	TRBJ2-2	CASSLWPGELFF	TGTGCCAGCAGTTTATGGCCGGGGGAGCTGTTTTTT
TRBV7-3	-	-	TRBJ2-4	CASSSAGGSPKNIQYF	TGTGCCAGCAGCTCCGCCGGAGGGAGTCCCAAAAACATTCAGTACTTC
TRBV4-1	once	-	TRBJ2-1	CASSHDRGGNPYNEQFF	TGCGCCAGCAGCCACGACCGTGGGGGCAACCCCTACAATGAGCAGTTCTTC
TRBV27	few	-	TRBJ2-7	CASSWTGDPYEQYF	TGTGCCAGCAGTTGGACGGGAGACCCCTACGAGCAGTACTTC
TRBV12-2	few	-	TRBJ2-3	CASRLVREDVLCTDTQYF	TGTGCAAGTCGCTTAGTGCGGGAGGACGTACTATGCACAGATACGCAGTATTTT
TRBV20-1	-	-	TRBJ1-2	CSARGEGYTF	TGCAGTGCTAGGGGTGAAGGCTACACCTTC
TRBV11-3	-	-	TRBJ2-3	CASSLGGRLSSTDTQYF	TGTGCCAGCAGCTTAGGGGGGCGACTCTCTAGCACAGATACGCAGTATTTT
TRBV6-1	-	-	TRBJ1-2	CASSEPGPYAGTF	TGTGCCAGCAGTGAACCCGGCCCGTATGCGGGCACCTTC
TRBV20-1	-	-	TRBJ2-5	CSAPTIQTQYF	TGCAGTGCCCCAACCATCCAGACCCAGTACTTC
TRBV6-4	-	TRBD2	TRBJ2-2	CASSETSGRATGELFF	TGTGCCAGCAGTGAGACTAGCGGGAGGGCCACCGGGGAGCTGTTTTTT
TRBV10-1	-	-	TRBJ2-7	CASSATVYEQYF	TGCGCCAGCAGTGCGACGGTATACGAGCAGTACTTC
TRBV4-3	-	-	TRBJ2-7	CASSQDGRLDEQYF	TGCGCCAGCAGCCAAGATGGGCGTTTGGACGAGCAGTACTTC
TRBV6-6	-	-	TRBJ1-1	CASSGHSGTEAFF	TGTGCCAGCAGCGGACATTCTGGGACTGAAGCTTTCTTT
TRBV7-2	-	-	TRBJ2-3	CASSLEGVRDTQYF	TGTGCCAGCAGCTTGGAGGGCGTCCGGGATACGCAGTATTTT
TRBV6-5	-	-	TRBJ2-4	CASSYSSGGNIQYF	TGTGCCAGCAGTTACTCGTCAGGGGGGAACATTCAGTACTTC
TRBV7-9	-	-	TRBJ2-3	CASRSRELTDTQYF	TGTGCCAGCCGCTCGCGGGAACTCACAGATACGCAGTATTTT
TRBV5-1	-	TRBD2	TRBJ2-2	CASSLGLAGYTGELFF	TGCGCCAGCAGCTTGGGACTAGCGGGATACACCGGGGAGCTGTTTTTT
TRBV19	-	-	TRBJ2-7	CASSIRAAPPYEQYF	TGTGCCAGTAGTATCAGGGCAGCCCCTCCCTACGAGCAGTACTTC
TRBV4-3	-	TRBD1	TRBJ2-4	CASSQDWGGQGNIQYF	TGCGCCAGCAGCCAAGATTGGGGGGGACAGGGGAACATTCAGTACTTC
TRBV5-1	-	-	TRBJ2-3	CASSLGSGSTDTQYF	TGCGCCAGCAGCTTGGGGAGTGGGAGCACAGATACGCAGTATTTT
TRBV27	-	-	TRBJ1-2	CASSLRGTYGYTF	TGTGCCAGCAGTTTAAGGGGGACCTATGGCTACACCTTC
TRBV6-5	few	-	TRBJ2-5	CASSYFGGGETQYF	TGTGCCAGCAGTTACTTTGGAGGCGGAGAGACCCAGTACTTC
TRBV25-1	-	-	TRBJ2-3	CASSTPPGPNPPDTQYF	TGTGCCAGCAGTACGCCTCCGGGACCGAATCCCCCAGATACGCAGTATTTT
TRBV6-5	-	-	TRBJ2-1	CASSPRGRVGNEQFF	TGTGCCAGCAGTCCTCGGGGCCGCGTCGGCAATGAGCAGTTCTTC
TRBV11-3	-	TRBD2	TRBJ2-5	CASSHRTSGEETQYF	TGTGCCAGCAGTCACCGGACTAGCGGGGAAGAGACCCAGTACTTC
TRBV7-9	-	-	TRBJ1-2	CASSSQEGTRYGYTF	TGTGCCAGCAGCTCTCAAGAGGGGACACGGTATGGCTACACCTTC
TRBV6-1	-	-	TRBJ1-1	CASISDRGVAEAFF	TGTGCCAGCATTAGCGACAGAGGGGTAGCAGAAGCTTTCTTT
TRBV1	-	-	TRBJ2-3	CTSSQDLGAGGITDTQYF	TGCACCAGCAGCCAAGATTTAGGAGCGGGAGGTATTACAGATACGCAGTATTTT
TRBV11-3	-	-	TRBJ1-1	CASSPGVNTEAFF	TGTGCCAGCAGCCCCGGGGTGAACACTGAAGCTTTCTTT